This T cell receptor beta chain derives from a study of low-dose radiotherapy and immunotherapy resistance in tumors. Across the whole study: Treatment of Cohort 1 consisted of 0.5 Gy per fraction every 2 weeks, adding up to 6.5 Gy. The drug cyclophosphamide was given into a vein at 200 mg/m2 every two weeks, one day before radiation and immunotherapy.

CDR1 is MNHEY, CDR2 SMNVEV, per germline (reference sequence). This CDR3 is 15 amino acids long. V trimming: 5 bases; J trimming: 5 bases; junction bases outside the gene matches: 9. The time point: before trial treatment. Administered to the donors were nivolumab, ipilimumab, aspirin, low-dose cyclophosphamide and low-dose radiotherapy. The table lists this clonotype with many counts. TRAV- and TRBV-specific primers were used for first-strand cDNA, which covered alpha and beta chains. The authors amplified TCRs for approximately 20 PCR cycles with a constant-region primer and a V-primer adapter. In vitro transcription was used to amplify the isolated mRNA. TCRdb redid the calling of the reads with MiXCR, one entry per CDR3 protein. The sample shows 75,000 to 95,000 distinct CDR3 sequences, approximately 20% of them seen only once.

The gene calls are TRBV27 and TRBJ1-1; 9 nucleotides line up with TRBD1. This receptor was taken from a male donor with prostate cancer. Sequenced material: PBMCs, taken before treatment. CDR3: CASSTGTGWVTEAFF. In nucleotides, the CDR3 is TGTGCCAGCAGTACGGGGACAGGGTGGGTGACTGAAGCTTTCTTT.